What follows is one T cell receptor (beta chain) and its context. Its antigen is currently not known. Qualities for individual bases were not recorded, and no much larger clone is one base off. These data belong to a study of blood T cell repertoires in COVID-19 (dated by TCRdb to 2018 to 2020). Regarding the research as a whole: Collaborator samples came from the United States, Italy and Spain and covered acute and convalescent phases of COVID-19. The material from the prospective study consisted of cDNA or gDNA derived from T cells, B-cell-depleted T cells, or PBMCs. The dataset comprised deeply sampled blood TCRbeta repertoires from subjects exposed to, actively infected with, or recovered from COVID-19. A freely available public database, intended as a resource for researchers studying the immune response to SARS-CoV-2, is where the repertoires were released. The samples were drawn from the first 160 participants of the ongoing ImmuneRACE study and from roughly 1,300 subjects provided by 6 global collaborators. The sample metadata nearly always contained a de-identified subject ID, COVID-19 status, age in years and sex. Where HLA class I and class II types were available, the types were taken from metadata supplied by the sample provider, not from assay-based typing.

V and J are truncated by 7 bases and 4 bases respectively, leaving an intervening sequence of 15 bases. The CDR1 and CDR2 encoded by the germline V gene are SGDLS and YYNGEE. The CDR3 goes from the cysteine to the phenylalanine over 14 residues. The entry retains the CDR3 DNA only, 42 bases that are in frame from base 1. The investigation overall reported the following: The amount of clinical and demographic metadata varied by source and participant and was provided uncurated.

Collaborating institutions collected whole blood in K2EDTA tubes following their own protocols. For TCRbeta analysis, collaborators shipped samples as frozen whole blood, isolated PBMCs, or DNA extracted from either of those sample types. TCRbeta CDR3 regions were amplified from genomic DNA using the immunoSEQ Assay, a bias-controlled multiplex PCR. The study's processing was this. Nucleated cell counts per sample were estimated from amplification of reference gene primers within the assay. To quantify the absolute abundance of each unique TCRbeta CDR3 rearrangement, sequence reads were collapsed and filtered. For each sample, productive Simpson clonality was calculated as the square root of Simpson's diversity index over productive rearrangements. TCRdb retrieved this table from immuneACCESS and kept in-frame rearrangements only. Not all clones are present; in checked studies, unresolved V genes account for under half, and no reason is known for the remainder. The V and J calls and clone size were taken over from that table, and D and trimming were inferred from the DNA. This sample holds 50,000 to 55,000 clones; 86% were observed only once. Together, the top ten hold about 2.7% of the sample.

Recombination connected TRBV9 to TRBJ1-3, with an unclear D gene assignment. This TCR was recovered from a man of 80 years or more with acute or convalescent COVID-19. The sequenced sample was peripheral blood. The CDR3 protein: CASAKEVEGNTIYF. The nucleotides read TGTGCCAGCGCGAAAGAAGTGGAGGGAAACACCATATATTTT.